The 27 T cell receptor beta chains given below trace back to one sample, sequenced in a study of OX40 agonist ivuxolimab in advanced cancers. Sequencing was performed with immunoSEQ multiplex PCR; in TCRdb, only in-frame clones are kept and a portion is missing. Of around 40,000 clones listed, 80% to 90% are singletons. Source: CD4+ or CD8+ T cells sorted from blood, taken in a trial of the OX40 agonist ivuxolimab. These receptors all come from an adult with an advanced solid tumor such as melanoma, head and neck, liver or kidney cancer.

The chain is built from TRBV9 and TRBJ2-6; the match to TRBD1 covers 9 bases. CDR1 SGDLS and CDR2 YYNGEE come from the germline V gene. The trim removed 4 bases at V and 4 bases at J, leaving 12 bases unmatched. The CDR3 runs to 18 residues. CDR3 sequence: CASSYRTGELAGANVLTF. CDR3 bases: TGTGCCAGCAGCTATCGGACAGGGGAGCTGGCCGGGGCCAACGTCCTGACTTTC.

V gene TRBV5-4 combines with J gene TRBJ1-1; possibly TRBD1 for D (6 bases). CDR1 is SGHNT and CDR2 is YYREEE in the germline V gene (reference sequence). Trimming removed 0 bases from V and 3 bases from J, with 9 bases in between. The CDR3 contains 14 residues. The CDR3 loop is CASSLGGRDTEAFF. Here the CDR3 DNA reads TGTGCCAGCAGCTTGGGGGGGCGAGACACTGAAGCTTTCTTT.

The chain is built from TRBV18 and TRBJ1-5; D remains unclear. The CDR3 is 15 amino acids. Germline lookup yields CDR1 KGHSH and CDR2 LQKENI. V lost 3 bases to trimming and J lost 4 bases, with 13 bases between them. This CDR3 is CASSPFGRHNQPQHF. DNA for the CDR3: TGTGCCAGCTCACCCTTTGGCAGGCATAATCAGCCCCAGCATTTT.

As regards this clone: Compared with germline, one end of the junction differs, possibly owing to a read error. The chain links TRBV19 to TRBJ2-7, with 12 bases aligning to TRBD2. Looked up from germline, CDR1 is LNHDA and CDR2 is SQIVND (reference sequence). The CDR3 length is 14 residues. Here the CDR3 DNA reads TGTGCCACCCTAGCGGGAGGGGCCTCCAACGAGCAGTACTTC. Translated, it gives CATLAGGASNEQYF.

This clone has only a few counts. This chain joins TRBV4-2 and TRBJ2-5; D may be TRBD2 (7 bases). The germline V gene has CDR1 LGHNA and CDR2 YNFKEQ. Trimming removed 6 bases from V and 1 base from J, with 15 bases in between. The CDR3 loop spans 15 amino acids. Here the CDR3 reads CASSLEGGGQETQYF. In nucleotides, the CDR3 is TGTGCCAGCAGTCTGGAGGGAGGGGGCCAAGAGACCCAGTACTTC.

J is TRBJ2-5 and V is TRBV10-3, with 10 nucleotides matching TRBD1. Germline V gene sequence: CDR1 ENHRY, CDR2 SYGVKD. V dropped 4 bases and J dropped 4; count of bases not matched to a gene: 6. There are 15 residues in the CDR3. CDR3 nucleotide sequence: TGTGCCATCAGTGGGGACAGGGGAATGGGAGAGACCCAGTACTTC. Its protein product is CAISGDRGMGETQYF.

This clone occurred once. This chain uses TRBV15 with TRBJ1-2; D not resolved. The V and J ends lost 5 bases and 5 bases respectively, with 18 bases between them. The CDR3 runs to 15 residues. Germline assignment: CDR1 LNHNV and CDR2 YYDKDF (reference sequence). Here the CDR3 DNA reads TGTGCCACCAGCCGCCGAGACGGGTTCACATATGGCTACACCTTC. As protein: CATSRRDGFTYGYTF.

CDR3 amino acids: CASSQSLGGKGNEQFF. The CDR3 region has the DNA TGTGCCAGCAGTCAGTCGTTAGGCGGGAAAGGAAATGAGCAGTTCTTC. The chain couples TRBV27 to TRBJ2-1, with D tentatively TRBD2 (6 bases). Trimming removed 5 bases from V and 7 bases from J, with 21 bases in between. Germline-derived CDR1 and CDR2 are MNHEY and SMNVEV (reference sequence). The CDR3 runs 16 residues.

The chain recombines TRBV2 with TRBJ2-7, with D hard to call. This CDR3 region has 13 residues. Trimming took off 7 bases at V and 2 bases at J, with 12 bases between the two ends. From germline, CDR1 is SNHLY and CDR2 FYNNEI. The CDR3 sequence is CASMWIGPYEQYF. The CDR3, as DNA: TGTGCCAGCATGTGGATCGGTCCCTACGAGCAGTACTTC.

V usage is TRBV27 and J usage is TRBJ1-2; TRBD1 agrees at 7 bases. With V trimmed by 5 bases and J by 2 bases, 11 bases remained unmatched. Looked up from germline, CDR1 is MNHEY and CDR2 is SMNVEV (reference sequence). This CDR3 has 16 amino acids. CDR3 region: CASSPNVAGGNYGYTF. The CDR3 region has the DNA TGTGCCAGCAGTCCCAACGTAGCAGGGGGGAACTATGGCTACACCTTC.

V is TRBV6-1 and J is TRBJ2-7; 10 bases map to TRBD1. Germline V gives CDR1 MNHNS, CDR2 SASEGT. This CDR3 is built from 13 residues. V lost 6 bases, J lost 5 bases, and 4 bases stayed unmatched. CDR3 in DNA: TGTGCCAGCAGAAGACAGGGGGCTGACGAGCAGTACTTC. This sequence encodes CASRRQGADEQYF.

The chain is built from TRBV30 and TRBJ1-2, with 10 bases fitting TRBD1. CDR3 length: 14 amino acids. J was trimmed by 5 bases and V by 3 bases; bases with no gene match: 6. Germline-derived CDR1 and CDR2 are GTSNPN and SVGIG (reference sequence). This CDR3 is CAWRGQGTSYGYTF. The CDR3 DNA reads as TGTGCCTGGAGGGGACAGGGGACGTCATATGGCTACACCTTC.

The chain joins TRBV21-1 to TRBJ2-1; the table calls TRBD2, which could not be checked here. TRBV21-1 is a recognized pseudogene. CDR3 length equals 15 residues. The CDR3 DNA sequence: TGTGCCAGCCCGAGCGGGAGGAGGTCCTACAATGAGCAGTTCTTC. Translating gives CASPSGRRSYNEQFF.

This chain's CDR3 is CASSIGRGNTEAFF. The CDR3 nucleotides are TGCGCCAGCAGCATAGGACGGGGGAACACTGAAGCTTTCTTT. The chain combines TRBV5-1 with TRBJ1-1, with D hard to call. CDR3 size: 14 residues. V was clipped by 4 bases and J by 1 base, with 11 bases between them. Germline-derived CDR1 and CDR2 are SGHRS and YFSETQ.

This clone was observed a few times. V usage is TRBV4-3 and J usage is TRBJ2-2; TRBD1 matches 7 bases. In germline, CDR1 is LGHNA, CDR2 YSLEER. The CDR3 contains 16 residues. V shed 1 base and J 1 base; nucleotides not matched to a gene: 3. The CDR3 DNA reads TGCGCCAGCAGCCAAGGACAGGGTCGGAACACCGGGGAGCTGTTTTTT. Its translation is CASSQGQGRNTGELFF.

The J gene is TRBJ2-3, the V gene TRBV28; maybe TRBD2 (6 bases). This CDR3 has 14 residues. Germline V gene sequence: CDR1 MDHEN, CDR2 SYDVKM. Trimming removed 4 bases at V and 5 bases at J, with 13 bases between. The CDR3 region is CASSSREQGDTQYF. CDR3 nucleotides: TGTGCCAGCAGTTCTCGGGAGCAAGGAGATACGCAGTATTTT.

This clone has only a few counts. V is TRBV9 and J is TRBJ2-3; D gene unclear. Trimming pared 5 bases from V and 0 bases from J, leaving 10 bases between. Germline-derived CDR1 and CDR2 are SGDLS and YYNGEE. CDR3 length: 14 residues. The CDR3 loop reads CASSQAPSTDTQYF. Here the CDR3 DNA reads TGTGCCAGCAGTCAGGCTCCTAGCACAGATACGCAGTATTTT.

This sequence joins TRBV11-2 and TRBJ2-2; 8 positions match TRBD2. V was clipped by 5 bases and J by 6 bases; unmatched bases: 2. The CDR3 covers 13 residues. Looked up from germline, CDR1 is SGHAT and CDR2 is FQNNGV. The CDR3 loop is CASSRAGAGELFF. The DNA for the CDR3 is TGTGCCAGCAGCAGAGCGGGAGCCGGGGAGCTGTTTTTT.

For this clone: Germline is not matched at one junction end, which may reflect a read error. The chain recombines TRBV28 with TRBJ2-7, with TRBD2 matching over 7 bases. Germline-derived CDR1 and CDR2 are MDHEN and SYDVKM. The CDR3 runs to 12 residues. The CDR3: CASSSTPLTSFF. The CDR3 DNA reads TGTGCCAGCAGTTCGACACCACTGACTAGCTTCTTC.

A single count supports this clone. The rearrangement uses TRBV6-5 and TRBJ2-3; 7 bases are a match to TRBD1. This CDR3 is built from 15 residues. The V segment lost 4 bases and the J segment 4 bases; nucleotides outside the gene matches: 8. CDR1 and CDR2 (germline): MNHEY, SVGAGI. CDR3: CASSSRQGIADTQYF. The CDR3 region has the DNA TGTGCCAGCAGTTCTCGACAGGGTATAGCAGATACGCAGTATTTT.

The table lists this clone with a few counts. This sequence joins TRBV29-1 and TRBJ2-7; D may be TRBD1 or TRBD2 (6 bases each). V was clipped by 2 bases and J by 9 bases, with 17 bases between them. CDR1 and CDR2 from the germline V gene are SQVTM and ANQGSEA. The CDR3 has 13 residues. This chain's CDR3 is CSVESGTGGAQYF. The CDR3 DNA reads as TGCAGCGTTGAATCGGGGACCGGGGGCGCGCAGTACTTC.

This clone was seen a handful of times. V is TRBV5-1 and J is TRBJ2-1; 7 bases align to TRBD2. With 0 bases clipped from V and 0 bases from J, the junction kept 0 bases outside the gene matches. The germline gives CDR1 SGHRS, CDR2 YFSETQ. The CDR3 sequence is 15 residues long. This chain's CDR3 is CASSLGGSSYNEQFF. For the CDR3, the DNA is TGCGCCAGCAGCTTGGGCGGGAGCTCCTACAATGAGCAGTTCTTC.

V is TRBV29-1 and J is TRBJ1-2; D remains ambiguous. Trimming left V 7 bases short and J 3 bases short, with 12 bases between. The CDR3 has 12 residues. Germline V lookup: CDR1 SQVTM, CDR2 ANQGSEA. CDR3 sequence reads: CSAPGGYYGYTF. DNA for the CDR3: TGCAGCGCCCCGGGAGGGTACTATGGCTACACCTTC.

This chain connects TRBV7-9 to TRBJ2-3; D remains ambiguous. The V gene lost 5 bases and the J gene lost 2 bases, with 14 bases spanning the gap. CDR1 and CDR2 (germline): SEHNR, FQNEAQ (reference sequence). This CDR3 has 15 amino acids. The CDR3 here is CASSPYSWDTDTQYF. In DNA, the CDR3 is TGTGCCAGCAGCCCGTACTCTTGGGACACAGATACGCAGTATTTT.

This clone was found once. The V and J genes are TRBV30 and TRBJ2-5; possibly TRBD2 for D (6 bases). This CDR3 comprises 14 residues. V was pared by 3 bases and J by 4 bases, with 15 bases between. The germline V gene encodes CDR1 GTSNPN and CDR2 SVGIG (reference sequence). The CDR3 DNA reads TGTGCCTGGAGGGAGGGAATCGGGAGAGAGACCCAGTACTTC. Translation gives CAWREGIGRETQYF.

The chain employs TRBV20-1 and TRBJ1-3; D call uncertain. V lost 6 bases, J lost 6 bases, and 9 bases lay in between. Looked up from germline, CDR1 is DFQATT and CDR2 is SNEGSKA (reference sequence). This CDR3 contains 11 residues. CDR3 bases: TGCAGTGCGGACCGGAAAAACACCATATATTTT. Translated, it gives CSADRKNTIYF.

The chain links TRBV11-3 to TRBJ1-1; no clear D. From germline, CDR1 is SGHNT and CDR2 YENEEA. Trimming cost V 5 bases and J 0 bases, with 10 bases left between them. The CDR3 length is 14 residues. CDR3 DNA: TGTGCCAGCAGCCCAAGTGGGTTGAACACTGAAGCTTTCTTT. Amino acids: CASSPSGLNTEAFF.